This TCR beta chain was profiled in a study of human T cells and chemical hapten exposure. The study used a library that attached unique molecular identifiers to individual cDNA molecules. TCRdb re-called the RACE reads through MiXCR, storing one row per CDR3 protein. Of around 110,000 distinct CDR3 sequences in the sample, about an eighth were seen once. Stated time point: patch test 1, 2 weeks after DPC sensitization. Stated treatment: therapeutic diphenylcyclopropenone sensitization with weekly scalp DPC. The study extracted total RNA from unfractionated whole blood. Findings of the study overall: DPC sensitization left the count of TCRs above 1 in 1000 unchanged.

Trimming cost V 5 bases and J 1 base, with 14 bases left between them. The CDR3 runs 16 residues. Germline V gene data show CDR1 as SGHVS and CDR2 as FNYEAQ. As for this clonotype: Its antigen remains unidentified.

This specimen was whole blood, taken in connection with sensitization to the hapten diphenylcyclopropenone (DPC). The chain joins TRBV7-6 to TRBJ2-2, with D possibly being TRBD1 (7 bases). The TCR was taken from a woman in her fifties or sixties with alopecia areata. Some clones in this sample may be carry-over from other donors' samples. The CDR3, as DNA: TGTGCCAGCAGCCGGGCGGGACAGCGGAACACCGGGGAGCTGTTTTTT. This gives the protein CASSRAGQRNTGELFF.